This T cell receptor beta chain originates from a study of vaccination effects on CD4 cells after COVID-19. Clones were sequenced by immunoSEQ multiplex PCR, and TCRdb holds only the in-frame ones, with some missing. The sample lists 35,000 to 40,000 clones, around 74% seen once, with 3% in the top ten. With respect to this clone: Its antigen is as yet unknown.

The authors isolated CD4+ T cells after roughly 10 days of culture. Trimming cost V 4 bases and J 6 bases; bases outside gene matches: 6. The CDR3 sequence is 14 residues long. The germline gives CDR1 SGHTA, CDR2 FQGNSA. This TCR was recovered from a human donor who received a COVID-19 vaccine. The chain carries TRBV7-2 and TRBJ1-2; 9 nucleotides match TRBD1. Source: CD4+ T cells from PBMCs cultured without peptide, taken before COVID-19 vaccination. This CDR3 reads CASSSDRGGHGYTF. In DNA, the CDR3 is TGTGCCAGCAGCTCCGACAGGGGGGGTCATGGCTACACCTTC.